The rows below give T cell receptor beta chains drawn from one sample of a study of blood T cell repertoires in COVID-19. This table comes from immunoSEQ multiplex PCR, and its TCRdb copy is limited to in-frame clones, with some not included. Among a few hundred thousand clones listed, around 84% were seen once. Sequencing was carried out using peripheral blood. These receptors came from a man aged 35-49 years who had recovered from COVID-19. Both conserved end residues are part of each CDR3. The D gene is left open where the match is weak. Where a row states a size, it is once, few, many or the class of an expanded clone; other rows omit it.

size	V	D	J	DNA	CDR3
-	TRBV12-2	-	TRBJ2-1	TGTGCAAGTCGCTTCCCTAGCGGGACTGCCGAAAAAACCAATGAGCAGTTCTTC	CASRFPSGTAEKTNEQFF
-	TRBV19	-	TRBJ1-2	TGTGCCAGTAGTATGGACATCTGGGCTAACTATGGCTACACCTTC	CASSMDIWANYGYTF
-	TRBV19	TRBD2	TRBJ2-2	TGTGCCAGTACCTTAGGACTAGCGGGGAGGAACACCGGGGAGCTGTTTTTT	CASTLGLAGRNTGELFF
-	TRBV18	-	TRBJ2-1	TGTGCCAGCTCACCCGGGGTAGCGGCCTACAATGAGCAGTTCTTC	CASSPGVAAYNEQFF
-	TRBV19	-	TRBJ2-7	TGTGCCAGTAGTAGGGACACAGACGGCGAGCAGTACTTC	CASSRDTDGEQYF
-	TRBV30	TRBD1	TRBJ2-5	TGTGCCTGGAGCTCGAACACAGGGGGCGCGGAGACCCAGTACTTC	CAWSSNTGGAETQYF
-	TRBV12-3/TRBV12-4	-	TRBJ1-1	TGTGCCAGCACCTTACTCAGGGCCACTGAAGCTTTCTTT	CASTLLRATEAFF
-	TRBV9	-	TRBJ2-1	TGTGCCAGCAGCCCATCCCCCCCCTACAATGAGCAGTTCTTC	CASSPSPPYNEQFF
-	TRBV19	-	TRBJ1-2	TGTGCCAGTAGTACCCCAGGGTGGGGTGGCTACACCTTC	CASSTPGWGGYTF
-	TRBV7-2	TRBD1	TRBJ1-6	TGTGCCAGCAGCCCGCGGGACAGGGGTTCACCCCTCCACTTT	CASSPRDRGSPLHF
-	TRBV6-5	TRBD2	TRBJ2-1	TGTGCCAGCCGACTAGCGGGGGACCCCTACAATGAGCAGTTCTTC	CASRLAGDPYNEQFF
few	TRBV10-2	-	TRBJ1-1	TGCGCCAGCAGGGAGGACAGTGAAGCTTTCTTT	CASREDSEAFF
once	TRBV27	TRBD1	TRBJ1-5	TGTGCCAGCAGTAGACAGGGCCGAAGGAATCAGCCCCAGCATTTT	CASSRQGRRNQPQHF
-	TRBV5-1	-	TRBJ2-3	TGCGCCAGCGGTCTAACCGGGACTTACACACCAGATACGCAGTATTTT	CASGLTGTYTPDTQYF
-	TRBV6-6	-	TRBJ2-5	TGTGCCAGCAGAGGGAGTCGAGAGACCCAGTACTTC	CASRGSRETQYF
-	TRBV10-3	-	TRBJ2-5	TGTGCCATCAGTGAAGTAGGCGGCCAAGAGACCCAGTACTTC	CAISEVGGQETQYF
-	TRBV6-2/TRBV6-3	TRBD2	TRBJ2-3	TGTGCCAGCAGCAGGGGACTAGCGGCGATCACAGATACGCAGTATTTT	CASSRGLAAITDTQYF
few	TRBV19	-	TRBJ2-7	TGTGCCAGTAGTATACAGGGGATAGGGGACGAGCAGTACTTC	CASSIQGIGDEQYF
-	TRBV4-3	-	TRBJ2-1	TGCGCCAGCAGCCGCGCGGGACCCTCGAGCGGTAATGAGCAGTTCTTC	CASSRAGPSSGNEQFF
-	TRBV6-2/TRBV6-3	-	TRBJ2-5	TGTGCCAGCAGTTACTGGGCAGCCACCCGAGAGACCCAGTACTTC	CASSYWAATRETQYF
-	TRBV9	TRBD2	TRBJ2-1	TGTGCCAGCAGCTTAGGACTAGCGGTCGACAATGAGCAGTTCTTC	CASSLGLAVDNEQFF
-	TRBV19	TRBD2	TRBJ2-3	TGTGCCAGTCAGCGGGAGGGCACAGATACGCAGTATTTT	CASQREGTDTQYF